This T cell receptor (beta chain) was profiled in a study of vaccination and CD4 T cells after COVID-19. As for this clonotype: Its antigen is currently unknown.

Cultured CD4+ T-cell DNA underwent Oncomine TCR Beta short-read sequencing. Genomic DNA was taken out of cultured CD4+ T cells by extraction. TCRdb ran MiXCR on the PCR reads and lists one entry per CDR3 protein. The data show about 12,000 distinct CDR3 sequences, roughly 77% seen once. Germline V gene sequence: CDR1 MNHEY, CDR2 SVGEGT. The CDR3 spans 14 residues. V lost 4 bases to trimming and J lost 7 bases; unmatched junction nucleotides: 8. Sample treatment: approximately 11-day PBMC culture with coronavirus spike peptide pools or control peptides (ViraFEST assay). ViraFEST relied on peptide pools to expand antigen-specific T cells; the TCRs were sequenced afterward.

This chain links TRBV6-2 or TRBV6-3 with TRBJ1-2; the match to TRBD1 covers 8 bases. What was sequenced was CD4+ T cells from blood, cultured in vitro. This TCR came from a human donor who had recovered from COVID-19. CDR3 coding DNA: TGTGCCAGCAGTTTCCCCACGACAGGGGCTGGCTACACCTTC. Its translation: CASSFPTTGAGYTF.